Listed below are T cell receptor beta chains from one sample, sequenced in a study of cytomegalovirus exposure and HLA in healthy donors. Generated by immunoSEQ multiplex PCR, the TCRdb table keeps only in-frame clones and is missing some. Of some 190,000 clones listed, around 88% are singletons. The sample taken for sequencing was PBMCs. These receptors came from a man aged 40-50 years in good health and CMV-seropositive. Both conserved end residues are part of each CDR3. D genes are given only for firm matches. Expanded clones are given a class, and other clones once, few, many or no size at all.

. | TRBD1 | TRBJ1-1 | TRBV19 | TGTGCCAGTGGACAGGGGTTAGGGAACACTGAAGCTTTCTTT | CASGQGLGNTEAFF
. | TRBD2 | TRBJ2-1 | TRBV19 | TGTGCCAGTAGTATGCTGGCGGGAGGGTCCGGAGAGCAGTTCTTC | CASSMLAGGSGEQFF
. | . | TRBJ2-6 | TRBV6-5 | TGTGCCAGCAGTATCGACAGCTCTGGGGCCAACGTCCTGACTTTC | CASSIDSSGANVLTF
. | TRBD1 | TRBJ2-7 | TRBV2 | TGTGCCAGCAGTTTCGGGACAGCCTACGAGCAGTACTTC | CASSFGTAYEQYF
. | . | TRBJ1-1 | TRBV30 | TGTGCCTGGAGTGCGGGGAACACTGAAGCTTTCTTT | CAWSAGNTEAFF
. | . | TRBJ2-1 | TRBV6-1 | TGTGCCAGCAGTGAAGGGTCAACCCGGTCCAATGAGCAGTTCTTC | CASSEGSTRSNEQFF
few | . | TRBJ1-4 | TRBV30 | TGTGCCTGGAAGGGGCCCCCTCAAAAACTGTTTTTT | CAWKGPPQKLFF
. | TRBD1 | TRBJ2-7 | TRBV13 | TGTGCCAGCAGCTTAGGGACAGGGGGCTTCGACGAGCAGTACTTC | CASSLGTGGFDEQYF
. | TRBD2 | TRBJ2-1 | TRBV15 | TGTGCCACCAGCAGAGATGATAGACTAGCGGGAGATGAGCAGTTCTTC | CATSRDDRLAGDEQFF
. | . | TRBJ2-7 | TRBV7-8 | TGTGCCAGCAGTCTCTACGAGCAGTACTTC | CASSLYEQYF
. | . | TRBJ2-2 | TRBV19 | TGTGCCAGTAGTATAGAACTAGTCGGACGCGGGGAGCTGTTTTTT | CASSIELVGRGELFF
. | TRBD2 | TRBJ2-3 | TRBV10-3 | TGTGCCATCAGTGAGCGTCTAGCGGAGACCACAGATACGCAGTATTTT | CAISERLAETTDTQYF
few | TRBD1 | TRBJ1-2 | TRBV4-1 | TGCGCCAGCACCCCATACCGGACAGGGGAAGATGGCTACACCTTC | CASTPYRTGEDGYTF
. | TRBD2 | TRBJ2-7 | TRBV5-5 | TGTGCCAGCAGCTTGGCCCCGGGAGGCTACAACGAGCAGTACTTC | CASSLAPGGYNEQYF
. | TRBD1 | TRBJ1-2 | TRBV4-1 | TGCGCCAGCAGCCAAGAAGGGACAGGGGTTAACTATGGCTACACCTTC | CASSQEGTGVNYGYTF
. | . | TRBJ1-3 | TRBV30 | TGTGCCTGGACAGACTCTGGAAACACCATATATTTT | CAWTDSGNTIYF